The 10 T cell receptor beta chains presented below share a single source sample, sequenced in a study of OX40 agonist ivuxolimab in advanced cancers. Preparation of the library involved the immunoSEQ multiplex PCR assay. TCRdb carries this immuneACCESS record with in-frame sequences only. Its versions omit some clonotypes, under half of them owing to an unresolved V gene in the studies checked, with the rest unexplained. This sample lists 120,000 or so clones; 80% to 95% were detected once. Together, the top ten hold 0.15% to 0.17% of the sample. The specimen comprised CD4+ or CD8+ T cells sorted from blood, sampled in a trial of the OX40 agonist ivuxolimab. The receptors stem from an adult with an advanced solid tumor such as melanoma, head and neck, liver or kidney cancer.

The chain is built from TRBV9 and TRBJ2-5; TRBD1 might be the D (5 bases). The CDR3 consists of 14 residues. With 0 bases removed from V and 4 bases from J, the gap between germline ends came to 10 bases. CDR1 is SGDLS and CDR2 is YYNGEE in the germline V gene. The CDR3 sequence is CASSVGSQGETQYF. The CDR3, as DNA: TGTGCCAGCAGCGTAGGATCCCAGGGAGAGACCCAGTACTTC.

The rearrangement uses TRBV19 and TRBJ2-1; D gene unclear. Germline CDR1 LNHDA, CDR2 SQIVND (reference sequence). CDR3 length equals 12 residues. Trimming removed 9 bases from V and 1 base from J, with 7 bases in between. The CDR3, as DNA: TGTGCCAGCTATGGGTCCTACAATGAGCAGTTCTTC. This encodes CASYGSYNEQFF.

V usage is TRBV19 and J usage is TRBJ2-1; 7 positions agree with TRBD2. Germline CDR1 is LNHDA and CDR2 is SQIVND (reference sequence). V trimming: 5 bases; J trimming: 0 bases; junction bases outside the gene matches: 7. This CDR3 contains 16 residues. CDR3 bases: TGTGCCAGTAGTCCCCGGCGGGGGAGCTCCTACAATGAGCAGTTCTTC. Amino acids: CASSPRRGSSYNEQFF.

The V and J genes are TRBV4-1 and TRBJ2-5; TRBD1 agrees at 9 bases. Looked up from germline, CDR1 is MGHRA and CDR2 is YSYEKL. The CDR3 is 18 amino acids. J lost 4 bases, V lost 0 bases, and 12 bases had no gene match. CDR3 DNA: TGCGCCAGCAGCCAAGAAATGGCAAGGACAGGGGCGCGAGAGACCCAGTACTTC. Its protein product is CASSQEMARTGARETQYF.

The chain's CDR3 is CASSPGSSTDTQYF. The CDR3 bases are TGTGCCAGCTCACCGGGGTCTAGCACAGATACGCAGTATTTT. V gene TRBV18 combines with J gene TRBJ2-3; no reliable D call. Germline CDR1 is KGHSH and CDR2 is LQKENI. V shed 3 bases and J shed 0 bases, with 7 bases lying between them. There are 14 residues in the CDR3.

V and J are TRBV2 and TRBJ2-6; D gene uncertain. The V gene's germline CDR1 is SNHLY and CDR2 FYNNEI. V was shortened by 8 bases and J by 0 bases, with 11 bases between the two germline ends. The CDR3 has 15 residues. The DNA for the CDR3 is TGTGCCAGCCCCCCAGATTTCTCTGGGGCCAACGTCCTGACTTTC. It codes for CASPPDFSGANVLTF. Full variable domain (missing parts from reference TRBV2 and TRBJ2-6): EPEVTQTPSHQVTQMGQEVILRCVPISNHLYFYWYRQILGQKVEFLVSFYNNEISEKSEIFDDQFSVERPDGSNFTLKIRSTKLEDSAMYFCASPPDFSGANVLTFGAGSRLTVL.

CDR3 residues: CASTERKNTGELFF. The CDR3 bases are TGTGCCAGCACAGAGCGAAAGAACACCGGGGAGCTGTTTTTT. The chain links TRBV25-1 to TRBJ2-2; no clear D gene. V was clipped by 7 bases and J by 1 base, with 10 bases between them. CDR1 and CDR2 from the germline V gene are MGHDK and SYGVNS. CDR3 length: 14 amino acids.

The chain carries TRBV10-3 and TRBJ2-1; TRBD2 is a possible D gene (6 bases). Germline V gene sequence: CDR1 ENHRY, CDR2 SYGVKD. The CDR3 runs to 13 residues. Deletions cut 6 bases from V and 8 bases from J, with 14 bases between. Here the CDR3 reads CAIRAGEEDEQFF. In DNA form, the CDR3 reads TGTGCCATCAGGGCCGGGGAGGAGGATGAGCAGTTCTTC.

This chain links TRBV1 with TRBJ2-3; the table's D call of TRBD2 was not tested on the DNA. TRBV1 is an annotated pseudogene. CDR3 length: 14 amino acids. The CDR3 DNA is TGCACCAGCGGACTAGCGGGATCCACAGATACGCAGTATTTT. Translated, it gives CTSGLAGSTDTQYF.

The V gene is TRBV6-5, the J gene TRBJ2-1, with a possible D match to TRBD2 (5 bases). The CDR3 totals 11 residues. V lost 6 bases and J 10 bases, leaving 10 bases between the germline ends. Germline V gene sequence: CDR1 MNHEY, CDR2 SVGAGI. CDR3 region: CASSRSGEQFF. CDR3 DNA: TGTGCCAGCAGCCGAAGCGGAGAGCAGTTCTTC.